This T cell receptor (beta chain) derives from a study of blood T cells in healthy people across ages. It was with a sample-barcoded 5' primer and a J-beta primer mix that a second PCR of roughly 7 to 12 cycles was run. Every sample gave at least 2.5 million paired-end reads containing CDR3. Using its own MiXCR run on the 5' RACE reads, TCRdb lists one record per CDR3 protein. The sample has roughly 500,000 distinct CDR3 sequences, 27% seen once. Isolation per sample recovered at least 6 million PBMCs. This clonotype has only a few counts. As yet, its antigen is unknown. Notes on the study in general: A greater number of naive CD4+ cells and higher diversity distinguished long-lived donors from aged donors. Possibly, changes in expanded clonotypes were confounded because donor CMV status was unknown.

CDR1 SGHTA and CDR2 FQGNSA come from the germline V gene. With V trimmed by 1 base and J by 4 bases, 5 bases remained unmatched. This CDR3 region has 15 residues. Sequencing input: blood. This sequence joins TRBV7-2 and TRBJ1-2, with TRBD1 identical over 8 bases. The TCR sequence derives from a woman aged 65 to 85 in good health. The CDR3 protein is CASSLGTGLGYGYTF. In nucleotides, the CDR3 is TGTGCCAGCAGCTTAGGGACAGGGCTCGGCTATGGCTACACCTTC.